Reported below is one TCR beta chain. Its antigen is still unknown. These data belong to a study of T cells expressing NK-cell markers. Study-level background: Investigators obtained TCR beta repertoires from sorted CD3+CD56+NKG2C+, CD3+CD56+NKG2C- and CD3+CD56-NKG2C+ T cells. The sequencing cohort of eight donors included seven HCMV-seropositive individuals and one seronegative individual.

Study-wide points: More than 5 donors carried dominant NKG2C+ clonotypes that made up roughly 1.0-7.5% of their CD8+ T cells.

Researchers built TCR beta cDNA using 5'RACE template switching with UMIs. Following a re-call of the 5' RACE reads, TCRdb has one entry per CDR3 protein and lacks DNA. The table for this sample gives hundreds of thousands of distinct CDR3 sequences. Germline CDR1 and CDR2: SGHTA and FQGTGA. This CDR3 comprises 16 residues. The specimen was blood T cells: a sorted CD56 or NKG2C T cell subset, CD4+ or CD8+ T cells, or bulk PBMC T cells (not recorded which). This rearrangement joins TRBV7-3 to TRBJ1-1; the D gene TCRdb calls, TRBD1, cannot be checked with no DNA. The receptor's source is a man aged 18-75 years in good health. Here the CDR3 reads CASSPNPQGQGTEAFF. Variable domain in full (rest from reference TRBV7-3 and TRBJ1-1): GAGVSQTPSNKVTEKGKYVELRCDPISGHTALYWYRQSLGQGPEFLIYFQGTGAADDSGLPNDRFFAVRPEGSVSTLKIQRTERGDSAVYLCASSPNPQGQGTEAFFGQGTRLTVV.